The clone carrying this TCR beta chain showed up just a few times. As yet, its antigen is unknown. V was pared by 1 base and J by 7 bases, with 9 bases of the junction left unmatched. Germline CDR1 reads MNHEY; CDR2 reads SVGEGT. The CDR3 loop spans 16 amino acids. The sample comes from a study of T cells in Graves' hyperthyroidism and ophthalmopathy. Authors of the study amplified TCR beta CDR3 regions from RNA transcripts. During a first-round RT-PCR of the TCR CDR3, the HTBI primer set was used. TCRdb reprocessed the multiplex PCR reads with MiXCR, giving one entry per CDR3 protein. The data contain around 690,000 distinct CDR3 sequences, roughly 17% of them singletons. Points from the study as a whole: Also found in blood were most expanded thyroid clonotypes above 0.001. Ophthalmopathy onset followed model prediction by a median about six months.

The study enrolled patients aged 18 to 65 with newly diagnosed hyperthyroidism of under 2 months' duration. The sequence was collected from a man aged 50-59 years with Graves' hyperthyroidism. The specimen was blood. This chain links TRBV6-2 or TRBV6-3 with TRBJ1-2; 10 nucleotides line up with TRBD1. DNA of the CDR3: TGTGCCAGCAGTTACTTAAGGACAGGGGGTATAGGTGGCTACACCTTC. Protein sequence: CASSYLRTGGIGGYTF.